Each of the 28 T cell receptor beta chains below was sequenced from the same sample in a study of regulatory T cells in long-lasting Graves disease. Arm-PCR of CDR3 regions and iRepertoire HTBI primers were the basis on which TCR beta libraries were built. A single record per CDR3 protein comes from TCRdb applying MiXCR to the multiplex PCR reads. The data contain about 540,000 distinct CDR3 sequences, around an eighth of them singletons. Time point: newly diagnosed GD, antithyroid drugs for less than 3 months. Following extraction of RNA from PBMCs, that RNA was used to make the TCR library. Another study also made use of these data, one on T cells in Graves' hyperthyroidism and ophthalmopathy.

The starting material was peripheral blood mononuclear cells (PBMCs), obtained at new diagnosis, from a patient treated with antithyroid drugs. The source of these receptors is a man aged 30 to 39 with Graves disease.

A few counts support this clonotype. This may be a read error: a much more frequent sequence differs by one nucleotide. CDR3 region: CAISDSLNTEAFF. The CDR3 DNA reads TGTGCCATCAGTGATTCTCTGAACACTGAAGCTTTCTTT. This chain connects TRBV24-1 to TRBJ1-1; no clear D gene. The germline CDR1 and CDR2 sequences are KGHDR and SFDVKD. The CDR3 contains 13 residues.

At least ten counts were recorded for this clonotype. The chain has TRBV12-3 or TRBV12-4 and TRBJ2-2, with D uncertain. The germline V and J ends were trimmed by 2 bases and 1 base, with 8 bases remaining between them. This CDR3 has 15 residues. The DNA for the CDR3 is TGTGCCAGCAGTTTATTACCGGGGAACACCGGGGAGCTGTTTTTT. It is translated as CASSLLPGNTGELFF.

The genes are TRBV5-1 and TRBJ2-3; D remains ambiguous. CDR1 and CDR2 from the germline V gene are SGHRS and YFSETQ. With 3 bases removed from V and 0 bases from J, the gap between germline ends came to 8 bases. This CDR3 is 14 amino acids long. CDR3 sequence: CASSSQTSTDTQYF. The CDR3 DNA reads as TGCGCCAGCAGCTCCCAGACTAGCACAGATACGCAGTATTTT.

This clonotype appeared many times. The chain recombines TRBV27 with TRBJ2-3; no clear D. Germline values: CDR1 MNHEY, CDR2 SMNVEV (reference sequence). The V gene lost 5 bases and the J gene lost 6 bases, with 21 bases spanning the gap. The CDR3 contains 16 residues. As DNA, the CDR3 is TGTGCCAGCAGTGCCCTACTTACGCCTCCTCACGATACGCAGTATTTT. Encoded protein: CASSALLTPPHDTQYF.

This clonotype has ten or more counts. The V gene is TRBV12-3 or TRBV12-4, the J gene TRBJ2-5; unclear D gene. V lost 6 bases, J lost 2 bases, and 16 bases lay in between. CDR3 length: 15 amino acids. In DNA, the CDR3 is TGTGCCAGCAGCCCCCCTATACCTGAGCAAGAGACCCAGTACTTC. Its protein product is CASSPPIPEQETQYF.

This clonotype appeared a few times. The conserved final phenylalanine or tryptophan is absent from the CDR3, which likely points to a read error. The V gene is TRBV6-2 or TRBV6-3, the J gene TRBJ1-2; D may be TRBD1 (5 bases). CDR3 length: 15 amino acids. Trimming removed 8 bases at V and 0 bases at J, with 16 bases between. Germline V gene lookup returns CDR1 MNHEY and CDR2 SVGEGT. CDR3 sequence: CASLWSGQANYGYTL. The DNA of the CDR3 is TGTGCCAGCCTCTGGAGCGGACAAGCTAACTATGGCTACACCCTC.

This clonotype was detected many times. The chain has TRBV5-6 and TRBJ2-3; D is unresolved. V was cut by 4 bases and J by 4 bases, with 16 bases left in between. This CDR3 is built from 15 residues. CDR1 and CDR2 from the germline V gene are SGHDT and YYEEEE. CDR3 DNA sequence: TGTGCCAGCAGCCCGTTCAAGATAAGTGCAGATACGCAGTATTTT. It codes for CASSPFKISADTQYF.

J is TRBJ1-5 and V is TRBV12-3 or TRBV12-4; D might be TRBD1 (6 bases). The CDR3 loop spans 13 amino acids. The germline V and J ends were trimmed by 4 bases and 9 bases, with 13 bases remaining between them. CDR3 in DNA: TGTGCCAGCAGTTCAGGGGTTTTAGGGCCCCAGCATTTT. It yields the protein CASSSGVLGPQHF.

This clonotype was picked up many times. The chain combines TRBV7-3 with TRBJ2-3; weak D call: TRBD2 (5 bases). The CDR3 extends over 14 amino acids. Trimming shortened V by 5 bases and J by 4 bases, and 13 bases separated the two germline ends. CDR1 is SGHTA, CDR2 FQGTGA, per germline. The DNA for the CDR3 is TGTGCCAGCAGCATCCGGGGTAGCGCAGATACGCAGTATTTT. Translation gives CASSIRGSADTQYF.

This clonotype was counted a few times. The chain couples TRBV24-1 to TRBJ2-2; tentative D call: TRBD2 (5 bases). The germline V gene encodes CDR1 KGHDR and CDR2 SFDVKD. CDR3 length: 16 amino acids. Trimming pared 4 bases from V and 7 bases from J, leaving 18 bases between. The CDR3 reads CATSDPAAGGGGELFF. In DNA, the CDR3 is TGTGCCACCAGTGACCCCGCGGCGGGCGGAGGCGGGGAGCTGTTTTTT.

The table lists this clonotype with many counts. The chain has TRBV29-1 and TRBJ2-7; D is uncertain. Germline V gives CDR1 SQVTM, CDR2 ANQGSEA. CDR3 length: 11 residues. V was pared by 7 bases and J by 3 bases, with 10 bases between. CDR3 protein: CSALWVYEQYF. In DNA form, the CDR3 reads TGCAGCGCCCTGTGGGTCTACGAGCAGTACTTC.

This clonotype was counted between two and nine times. Since a much larger clone is just one base distant, this may be a read error. The chain is built from TRBV11-2 and TRBJ2-5; D is unclear. The CDR3 has 12 residues. The germline V gene encodes CDR1 SGHAT and CDR2 FQNNGV. V dropped 0 bases and J dropped 5 bases, with 4 bases sitting between them. The CDR3 loop is CASSLESETQYF. CDR3 nucleotides: TGTGCCAGCAGCTTAGAAAGCGAGACCCAGTACTTC.

In its sample, this clonotype was seen many times. The chain combines TRBV29-1 with TRBJ1-1; D might be TRBD1 (6 bases). Per the germline V gene, CDR1 is SQVTM and CDR2 is ANQGSEA. The CDR3 is 14 amino acids. V lost 6 bases, J lost 1 base, and 15 bases lay in between. The CDR3 DNA is TGCAGCGTGGCCACAGGGTCGGCGAACACTGAAGCTTTCTTT. This gives the protein CSVATGSANTEAFF.

This clonotype has a handful of counts. The chain links TRBV25-1 to TRBJ2-7; TRBD2 matches 8 bases. CDR3 length: 17 residues. Germline V CDR1 and CDR2: MGHDK, SYGVNS. J lost 7 bases, V lost 2 bases, and 16 bases had no gene match. CDR3 DNA: TGTGCCAGCAGTGAAGAGTGGGGACTAGATACTCTCGGGGAGCAGTACTTC. As protein: CASSEEWGLDTLGEQYF.

This clonotype appeared many times. This chain joins TRBV5-1 and TRBJ2-3; 9 nucleotides align to TRBD2. V lost 7 bases and J lost 4; bases outside the gene matches: 7. This CDR3 spans 14 amino acids. Germline V CDR1 and CDR2: SGHRS, YFSETQ. In DNA form, the CDR3 reads TGCGCCAGCCGTAGCGGGAGCGGGCCAGATACGCAGTATTTT. This gives the protein CASRSGSGPDTQYF. Full variable domain (outside the CDR3, taken from reference TRBV5-1 and TRBJ2-3): KAGVTQTPRYLIKTRGQQVTLSCSPISGHRSVSWYQQTPGQGLQFLFEYFSETQRNKGNFPGRFSGRQFSNSRSEMNVSTLELGDSALYLCASRSGSGPDTQYFGPGTRLTVL.

This clonotype was observed a few times. The chain couples TRBV19 to TRBJ1-4, with D uncertain. Germline V lookup: CDR1 LNHDA, CDR2 SQIVND (reference sequence). V shed 7 bases and J shed 4 bases, with 16 bases lying between them. CDR3 length: 15 amino acids. CDR3 in amino acids: CASIATGVFNEKLFF. CDR3 sequence (DNA): TGTGCCAGTATTGCGACTGGGGTCTTTAATGAAAAACTGTTTTTT.

There are a few counts of this clonotype. V and J are TRBV5-1 and TRBJ2-2, with a weak D call TRBD1 (6 bases). The V end was cut by 4 bases, the J end by 5 bases, with 18 bases between. Germline CDR1 is SGHRS and CDR2 is YFSETQ. The CDR3 sequence is 16 residues long. The CDR3 region has the DNA TGCGCCAGCAGCCTCCAGTTAGGGGGACAAACCGGGGAGCTGTTTTTT. Protein product: CASSLQLGGQTGELFF. The whole variable domain, filled in from reference TRBV5-1 and TRBJ2-2, reads KAGVTQTPRYLIKTRGQQVTLSCSPISGHRSVSWYQQTPGQGLQFLFEYFSETQRNKGNFPGRFSGRQFSNSRSEMNVSTLELGDSALYLCASSLQLGGQTGELFFGEGSRLTVL.

This clonotype was detected many times. V and J are TRBV29-1 and TRBJ1-4; a weak D match, TRBD1 (5 bases). The CDR3 consists of 13 residues. Per the germline V gene, CDR1 is SQVTM and CDR2 is ANQGSEA. Trimming cost V 2 bases and J 6 bases, with 10 bases left between them. The CDR3 nucleotides read TGCAGCGTTGAAAGCAGGGTCGATGAAAAACTGTTTTTT. It specifies CSVESRVDEKLFF. The complete variable domain, with remaining parts taken from reference TRBV29-1 and TRBJ1-4, reads SAVISQKPSRDICQRGTSLTIQCQVDSQVTMMFWYRQQPGQSLTLIATANQGSEATYESGFVIDKFPISRPNLTFSTLTVSNMSPEDSSIYLCSVESRVDEKLFFGSGTQLSVL.

This clonotype was observed many times. The chain uses TRBV11-3 and TRBJ1-1; D not certain. Germline values: CDR1 SGHNT, CDR2 YENEEA. The CDR3 is 13 amino acids. V lost 4 bases, J lost 1 base, and 7 bases lay in between. CDR3 nucleotide sequence: TGTGCCAGCAGCTGGAAAGGGAACACTGAAGCTTTCTTT. Translating it yields CASSWKGNTEAFF.

Ten or more counts support this clonotype. This chain's CDR3 is CASSPGDTDTQYF. CDR3 sequence (DNA): TGTGCCAGCAGCCCCGGGGACACAGATACGCAGTATTTT. The chain couples TRBV3-1 to TRBJ2-3; D perhaps matches TRBD2 (5 bases). Germline CDR1 is LGHDT and CDR2 is YNNKEL (reference sequence). This CDR3 contains 13 residues. V shed 4 bases and J shed 2 bases, with 7 bases lying between them.

This clonotype was observed many times. The rearrangement joins TRBV19 to TRBJ2-3, with 8 bases lining up with TRBD2. The CDR3 is made up of 16 amino acids. After removal of 3 bases from V and 0 bases from J, the junction contained 5 bases not matched to a gene. The germline CDR1 and CDR2 sequences are LNHDA and SQIVND (reference sequence). The CDR3 sequence: CASSIGRAISTDTQYF. In DNA, the CDR3 is TGTGCCAGTAGTATCGGGAGGGCCATTAGCACAGATACGCAGTATTTT.

This clonotype came up many times. This chain links TRBV24-1 with TRBJ2-7; D is possibly TRBD2 (6 bases). Looked up from germline, CDR1 is KGHDR and CDR2 is SFDVKD. The length of the CDR3 is 14 residues. The germline V and J ends were trimmed by 4 bases and 0 bases, with 9 bases remaining between them. CDR3 loop: CATSDTGLSYEQYF. The CDR3 nucleotides read TGTGCCACCAGTGACACGGGACTCTCCTACGAGCAGTACTTC.

This clonotype was seen only a few times. This chain uses TRBV7-9 with TRBJ2-5; possibly TRBD2 for D (5 bases). The V end lost 5 bases, the J end lost 1 base, and 14 bases lay between the germline ends. There are 15 residues in the CDR3. Germline CDR1 is SEHNR and CDR2 is FQNEAQ (reference sequence). CDR3 loop: CASSAPGFAQETQYF. As DNA, the CDR3 is TGTGCCAGCAGCGCCCCGGGATTTGCCCAAGAGACCCAGTACTTC.

This rearrangement joins TRBV5-5 to TRBJ2-3; TRBD1 agrees at 9 bases. Per the germline V gene, CDR1 is SGHKS and CDR2 is YYEKEE (reference sequence). J was trimmed by 5 bases and V by 9 bases; bases with no gene match: 4. The CDR3 has 12 residues. CDR3 protein: CATRTGEDTQYF. CDR3 bases: TGTGCCACCCGGACAGGGGAAGATACGCAGTATTTT.

This clonotype occurred many times. The chain recombines TRBV27 with TRBJ2-1, with a tentative D call TRBD2 (5 bases). Germline CDR1 MNHEY, CDR2 SMNVEV (reference sequence). Deletions cut 2 bases from V and 7 bases from J, with 12 bases between. This CDR3 region has 14 residues. In DNA form, the CDR3 reads TGTGCCAGCAGTTTAAGTCTCCGGGGAAATGAGCAGTTCTTC. Translated: CASSLSLRGNEQFF.

This clonotype showed up many times. The chain joins TRBV30 to TRBJ2-3; 7 nucleotides match TRBD1. This CDR3 comprises 16 residues. The V segment lost 3 bases and the J segment 0 bases; nucleotides outside the gene matches: 9. Germline assignment: CDR1 GTSNPN and CDR2 SVGIG (reference sequence). The CDR3 spells CAWSRGQLPSTDTQYF. The CDR3 DNA follows: TGTGCCTGGAGCCGGGGACAGCTACCTAGCACAGATACGCAGTATTTT.

The CDR3 loop is CASSLEIGRYTF. The CDR3 nucleotides read TGTGCCAGCAGCTTAGAAATCGGGCGCTACACCTTC. V and J are TRBV11-2 and TRBJ1-2; D not resolved. The CDR3 contains 12 residues. Germline CDR1 reads SGHAT; CDR2 reads FQNNGV. Trimming stripped 0 bases from V and 9 bases from J, with 8 bases between.

Note on this clonotype: This clone may be a read error of a much larger clone one base away. The V call is TRBV12-3 or TRBV12-4, the J call TRBJ2-7; 10 positions match TRBD1. CDR3 length: 14 amino acids. V lost 4 bases and J lost 7; bases outside the gene matches: 7. CDR3 sequence: CASSSGTGANEQYF. CDR3 bases: TGTGCCAGCAGTTCGGGGACAGGGGCCAATGAGCAGTACTTC.